This entry lists 3 T cell receptor beta chains sequenced from one sample in a study of blood T cells in healthy people across ages (dated by TCRdb to the mid-2010s). Libraries were built with 5' RACE. The run used an Illumina HiSeq 2500. A second 7 to 11 cycle PCR used a sample-barcoded 5' primer and a J-beta primer mix. Through fastp at Q25 and MiXCR, TCRdb rebuilt clones from the public reads, retaining in-frame beta chains. A single entry per CDR3 protein holds the most common genes and DNA from its merged rows. This sample has some 700,000 distinct CDR3 sequences in its table, and around 40% of those were observed once. The ten most abundant clones make up more than 20% of the sample. Material: blood. These receptors were collected from a woman aged 60-75 years in good health.

This clonotype turned up a few times. The CDR3 DNA sequence: TGCGCCAGCAGCTTGGAACCAGTGAGCTATGGCTACACCTTC. Translating gives CASSLEPVSYGYTF. The chain employs TRBV5-1 and TRBJ1-2; no definite D call. The CDR3 covers 14 residues. Per the germline V gene, CDR1 is SGHRS and CDR2 is YFSETQ. V gave up 0 bases and J gave up 4 bases, with 10 bases separating them.

V and J are TRBV5-1 and TRBJ1-2; TRBD1 matches 9 bases. V gave up 1 base and J gave up 0 bases; unmatched junction bases: 4. Germline-derived CDR1 and CDR2 are SGHRS and YFSETQ. This CDR3 comprises 16 residues. This CDR3 is CASSLTQGATNYGYTF. As DNA, the CDR3 is TGCGCCAGCAGCTTGACACAGGGGGCTACTAACTATGGCTACACCTTC.

The chain employs TRBV4-2 and TRBJ1-1; D is possibly TRBD1 (5 bases). Trimming removed 1 base from V and 8 bases from J, with 14 bases in between. The CDR3 contains 14 residues. CDR1 is LGHNA, CDR2 YNFKEQ, per germline. CDR3 residues: CASSQVGQGKEAFF. CDR3 bases: TGTGCCAGCAGCCAAGTGGGGCAAGGCAAGGAAGCTTTCTTT.